This entry concerns a single T cell receptor (beta chain). The antigen this receptor binds is unknown. No quality values exist for individual bases; no much larger clone is one base distant. The sample belongs to a study of T-cell memory formation after mild COVID-19 (TCRdb year 2021). Background on the whole study: Most TCR sequence clusters were specific to one of the two donors. In two donors, T-cell clones that expanded and contracted after mild COVID-19 were followed by sequencing TCRalpha and TCRbeta repertoires longitudinally. Two young, previously healthy adult volunteers, one female and one male, were included in the cohort. Findings and caveats that apply to the study as a whole: Clones contracting from day 15 to 85 had balanced CD4/CD8 phenotypes, while a second wave expanding from day 15 to 37 was biased towards CD4+. Only a couple of mild cases were covered by the study, and larger cohorts that include severe cases with pre-infection samples were considered necessary. Whether the second-wave clones peaking on day 37 were SARS-CoV-2 specific was not confirmed. Some responding clones were detected in pre-infection memory, suggesting pre-existing cross-reactive memory T cells joined the SARS-CoV-2 response. Contracting CD4+ clones turned up mainly in the CM and EM memory subsets, whereas EMRA was where CD8+ clones were enriched.

CDR1 and CDR2 are read off the germline V gene (reference sequence) as MNHNY and SVGAGI. Trimmed from V: 7 bases; trimmed from J: 6 bases; junction bases lacking a gene match: 19. From its cysteine to its phenylalanine, the CDR3 spans 19 amino acids. The sequence is cut down to CDR3 DNA, 57 bases in frame from base 1. Ficoll-Paque density gradient centrifugation was used to isolate PBMCs. TCRdb lists the instrument as Illumina NovaSeq 6000. Using 5'RACE with constant-segment primers, TCRalpha and TCRbeta cDNA libraries were constructed, with sample barcodes and unique molecular identifiers added in the process. Trizol reagent was used to extract RNA from every sample. Amplification of the libraries took two PCR steps, and the second step added a second sample barcode plus Illumina TruSeq adapters. Sequencing of libraries was performed on an Illumina NovaSeq with 2 x 150 bp paired-end reads. On the study's bioinformatics: The reads were demultiplexed and collapsed into UMI-guided consensus sequences using migec v1.2.7. Using mixcr v2.1.11, UMI consensuses were aligned to TRA and TRB V and J templates and then assembled into clonotypes. Expanded or contracted clonotypes were those called significant by both edgeR and NoisET, with noise models trained on biological replicates. For edgeR calls, the cutoffs were a false discovery rate-adjusted p below 0.01 and a log2 fold-change threshold of 1. PCA with hierarchical clustering of max-normalized trajectories of the 1000 most abundant clonotypes was used as exploratory dynamics analysis. The CD4 or CD8 phenotype of responding clones was assigned using the separately sequenced CD4+ and CD8+ repertoires. The raw public reads went through TCRdb reprocessing: fastp at Q25, MiXCR clone calling, in-frame beta chains kept. Identical CDR3 protein sequences are pooled into one entry, listed with their most common genes and DNA. TCRdb, not the original authors, processed these V and J calls. The sample table shows 350,000 to 500,000 distinct CDR3 sequences, and roughly a quarter are seen once. The ten largest make up around 13% of the sample.

This receptor was taken from an adult woman who had mild COVID-19 (a few samples of this study predate the infection). The sample titles of this study are shuffled in the database, so cell type and time point are left out; the donor was told from shared clones. The chain couples TRBV6-6 to TRBJ2-1; TRBD2 matches 12 bases in the middle. Source material: PBMCs or a T cell subset sorted from them (not recorded which). The CDR3 amino acid sequence is: CASMGLGLAGGKTSNEQFF. Read as DNA, the sequence is TGTGCCAGCATGGGCCTTGGGCTAGCGGGGGGGAAAACGTCCAATGAGCAGTTCTTC.